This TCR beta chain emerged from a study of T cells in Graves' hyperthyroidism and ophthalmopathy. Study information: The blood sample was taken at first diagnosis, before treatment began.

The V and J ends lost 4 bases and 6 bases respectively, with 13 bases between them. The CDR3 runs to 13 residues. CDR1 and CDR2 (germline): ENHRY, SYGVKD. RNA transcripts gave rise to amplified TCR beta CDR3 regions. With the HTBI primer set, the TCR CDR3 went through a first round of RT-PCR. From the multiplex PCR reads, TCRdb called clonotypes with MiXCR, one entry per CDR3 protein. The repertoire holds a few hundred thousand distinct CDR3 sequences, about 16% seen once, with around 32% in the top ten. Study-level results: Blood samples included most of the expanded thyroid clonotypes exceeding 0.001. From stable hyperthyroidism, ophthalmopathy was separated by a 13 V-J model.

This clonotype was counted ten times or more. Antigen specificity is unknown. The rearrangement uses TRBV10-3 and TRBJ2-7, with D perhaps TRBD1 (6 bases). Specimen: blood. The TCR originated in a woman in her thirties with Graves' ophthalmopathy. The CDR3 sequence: CAISGDWGLEQYF. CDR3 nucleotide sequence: TGTGCCATCAGTGGCGACTGGGGGCTCGAGCAGTACTTC.